Listed below are T cell receptor beta chains from one sample, sequenced in a study of vaccination and CD4 T cells after COVID-19. One entry per CDR3 protein results from TCRdb running MiXCR on the PCR reads. The profile shows more than 20,000 distinct CDR3 sequences, over 25% of them singletons. Their antigen targets remain unknown. The source material was CD4+ T cells from blood, cultured in vitro, sampled about 7 months after SARS-CoV-2 vaccination. These receptors came from a human donor who had recovered from COVID-19. Both conserved end residues are part of each CDR3. A D gene is named only where the DNA matches it firmly. Not every row has a clone size; where given, it reads once, few, many or a size class.

D	V	J	size	CDR3	DNA
TRBD2	TRBV6-1	TRBJ2-3	.	CASSPGLAATQYF	TGTGCCAGCAGCCCTGGACTAGCCGCTACGCAGTATTTT
.	TRBV11-3	TRBJ1-3	.	CASSPGDTIYF	TGTGCCAGCAGTCCGGGGGACACCATATATTTT
TRBD1	TRBV7-9	TRBJ2-7	.	CASLPRRLPGQKLYEQYF	TGTGCCAGCCTCCCCCGTAGGTTACCGGGACAGAAGCTCTACGAGCAGTACTTC
.	TRBV7-8	TRBJ2-3	once	CASSRRVGGDTDTQYF	TGTGCCAGCAGCCGGCGGGTAGGGGGGGACACAGATACGCAGTATTTT
TRBD2	TRBV7-2	TRBJ2-3	.	CASSLNGGGRTDTQYF	TGTGCCAGCAGCTTAAACGGCGGGGGACGTACAGATACGCAGTATTTT
TRBD2	TRBV6-1	TRBJ2-1	.	CASSQGLAGSNEQFF	TGTGCCAGCAGTCAGGGACTAGCGGGGTCCAATGAGCAGTTCTTC
TRBD2	TRBV7-2	TRBJ2-5	medium-sized	CASSPRWGTSGVQETQYF	TGTGCCAGCAGCCCCAGGTGGGGGACTAGCGGGGTTCAAGAGACCCAGTACTTC
.	TRBV7-3	TRBJ2-7	.	CASSLVGRSSYEQYF	TGTGCCAGCAGCTTAGTTGGCAGAAGCTCCTACGAGCAGTACTTC
.	TRBV20-1	TRBJ1-5	medium-sized	CSARQDLNQPQHF	TGCAGTGCTAGACAGGATCTCAATCAGCCCCAGCATTTT
TRBD2	TRBV27	TRBJ2-7	few	CASSPRGGPHEQYF	TGTGCCAGCAGTCCCCGCGGGGGGCCTCATGAGCAGTACTTC
.	TRBV7-9	TRBJ1-2	.	CASSLWGAHGYTF	TGTGCCAGCAGCTTATGGGGGGCTCATGGCTACACCTTC
TRBD1	TRBV7-9	TRBJ1-2	.	CASSFGQGGNGYTF	TGTGCCAGCAGCTTCGGACAGGGGGGAAATGGCTACACCTTC
TRBD2	TRBV11-1	TRBJ2-7	few	CASSWTSGGFITWEQYF	TGTGCCAGCAGCTGGACTAGCGGGGGCTTCATTACTTGGGAGCAGTACTTC
.	TRBV6-2/TRBV6-3	TRBJ2-5	.	CASSYGWEAARETQYF	TGTGCCAGCAGTTACGGTTGGGAGGCAGCCCGGGAGACCCAGTACTTC
TRBD2	TRBV6-5	TRBJ2-5	.	CASSYSGIPKREVPRRETQYF	TGTGCCAGCAGTTACTCGGGGATTCCGAAGCGGGAGGTCCCCCGGCGAGAGACCCAGTACTTC
.	TRBV24-1	TRBJ2-3	.	CATSDSPSAGRTDTQYF	TGTGCCACCAGTGATTCTCCTTCTGCGGGACGCACAGATACGCAGTATTTT
.	TRBV2	TRBJ2-7	few	CASRYVGTEQYF	TGTGCCAGCAGATACGTTGGGACCGAGCAGTACTTC
TRBD2	TRBV20-1	TRBJ2-3	few	CTIQSGGASDTQYF	TGCACCATCCAGAGCGGGGGGGCTTCAGATACGCAGTATTTT
.	TRBV20-1	TRBJ2-7	.	CSVKSTSYEQYF	TGCAGTGTCAAATCGACTAGCTACGAGCAGTACTTC
.	TRBV4-1	TRBJ1-5	once	CASSQEEKGTPQHF	TGCGCCAGCAGCCAAGAAGAGAAGGGTACCCCCCAGCATTTT
TRBD2	TRBV4-2	TRBJ2-1	.	CASSPPGLAVEQFF	TGTGCCAGCAGCCCCCCGGGACTAGCGGTTGAGCAGTTCTTC
.	TRBV20-1	TRBJ2-1	.	CSARDSMRYEQFF	TGCAGTGCTAGAGATTCTATGCGCTATGAGCAGTTCTTC
TRBD1	TRBV5-1	TRBJ2-7	.	CASSVASPGGYEQYF	TGCGCCAGCAGCGTAGCGAGTCCAGGGGGCTACGAGCAGTACTTC
.	TRBV28	TRBJ1-5	.	CASSTYGSGFSNQPQHF	TGTGCCAGCAGTACTTACGGGTCGGGGTTCAGCAATCAGCCCCAGCATTTT
.	TRBV11-3	TRBJ2-5	large	CASSPRAMTETQYF	TGTGCCAGCAGCCCCAGGGCAATGACGGAGACCCAGTACTTC
.	TRBV20-1	TRBJ1-5	few	CSLGGIDQPQHF	TGCAGTTTAGGGGGGATCGATCAGCCCCAGCATTTT
.	TRBV12-3/TRBV12-4	TRBJ2-5	once	CASRRQTYQETQYF	TGTGCCAGCAGGCGACAGACGTACCAAGAGACCCAGTACTTC
TRBD1	TRBV6-1	TRBJ2-5	.	CASRSEGAQETQYF	TGTGCCAGCAGATCAGAGGGGGCCCAAGAGACCCAGTACTTC
.	TRBV6-5	TRBJ1-6	few	CASSYLRTQGSPLHF	TGTGCCAGCAGTTACCTCCGGACACAAGGTTCACCCCTCCACTTT
.	TRBV27	TRBJ1-1	.	CASSLDSYTEAFF	TGTGCCAGCAGTTTAGACAGTTACACTGAAGCTTTCTTT
.	TRBV18	TRBJ2-7	.	CASSADQTYEQYF	TGTGCCAGCTCAGCGGACCAGACCTACGAGCAGTACTTC
.	TRBV2	TRBJ2-1	medium-sized	CASGGNEQFF	TGTGCCAGCGGGGGCAATGAGCAGTTCTTC
.	TRBV7-2	TRBJ1-6	many	CASSPTTYNSPLHF	TGTGCCAGCAGCCCGACAACCTATAATTCACCCCTCCACTTT
.	TRBV11-1	TRBJ1-2	few	CASSSNSAYGYTF	TGTGCCAGCAGCTCGAACTCAGCCTATGGCTACACCTTC
TRBD2	TRBV6-2/TRBV6-3	TRBJ2-1	.	CASSPRRELNNEQFF	TGTGCCAGCAGCCCCCGGCGGGAGTTGAACAATGAGCAGTTCTTC
.	TRBV19	TRBJ1-2	.	CASSIEGGYTF	TGTGCCAGTAGTATAGAGGGCGGCTACACCTTC
.	TRBV7-2	TRBJ2-1	.	CASSLFRADYNEQFF	TGTGCCAGCAGCTTATTCAGGGCGGACTACAATGAGCAGTTCTTC
.	TRBV7-6	TRBJ2-3	few	CASSSGADTQYF	TGTGCCAGCAGCTCAGGTGCAGATACGCAGTATTTT
.	TRBV12-3/TRBV12-4	TRBJ1-1	.	CASSTQVNTEAFF	TGTGCCAGCAGTACCCAGGTGAACACTGAAGCTTTCTTT
.	TRBV20-1	TRBJ2-7	few	CSVQGSGSQYF	TGCAGTGTACAGGGATCGGGATCCCAGTACTTC
.	TRBV11-3	TRBJ1-1	.	CASARGRQSAEAFF	TGTGCCAGCGCCCGGGGCCGTCAGAGCGCTGAAGCTTTCTTT
.	TRBV4-1	TRBJ2-3	few	CASSQEGRPDTQYF	TGCGCCAGCAGCCAAGAGGGAAGACCAGATACGCAGTATTTT
TRBD1	TRBV4-1	TRBJ2-5	few	CASSRRDRGQETQYF	TGCGCCAGCAGCCGAAGAGACAGGGGCCAAGAGACCCAGTACTTC
TRBD2	TRBV5-4	TRBJ2-5	.	CASSPYSGRDETQYF	TGTGCCAGCAGCCCTTATAGCGGGAGGGATGAGACCCAGTACTTC
.	TRBV7-7	TRBJ2-5	medium-sized	CASSLGWQETQYF	TGTGCTAGCAGCTTAGGTTGGCAAGAGACCCAGTACTTC
TRBD2	TRBV20-1	TRBJ2-3	.	CSAGGGPDTQYF	TGCAGTGCCGGCGGGGGGCCAGATACGCAGTATTTT
TRBD2	TRBV20-1	TRBJ2-5	few	CSVKLAGGPSETQYF	TGCAGTGTTAAATTGGCGGGAGGGCCCTCGGAGACCCAGTACTTC
TRBD1	TRBV7-2	TRBJ1-2	few	CASSVQGNSGYTF	TGTGCCAGCAGCGTACAGGGGAACTCTGGCTACACCTTC
TRBD2	TRBV7-2	TRBJ2-1	few	CASSLEGLAGPRRFF	TGTGCCAGCAGCTTAGAGGGACTAGCGGGACCCCGCCGGTTCTTC
TRBD1	TRBV2	TRBJ1-1	.	CASREDRVEAFF	TGTGCCAGCAGGGAGGACAGGGTTGAAGCTTTCTTT
.	TRBV7-2	TRBJ2-3	.	CASSLGNRDTQYF	TGTGCCAGCAGCTTAGGTAACAGGGATACGCAGTATTTT
.	TRBV30	TRBJ2-5	.	CAWSVRVRETQYF	TGTGCCTGGAGTGTCCGGGTCCGGGAGACCCAGTACTTC
TRBD2	TRBV20-1	TRBJ2-3	.	CSASGGLGTDTQYF	TGCAGTGCTTCGGGGGGGCTTGGCACAGATACGCAGTATTTT
TRBD1	TRBV6-1	TRBJ1-5	.	CASNQGDFNQPQHF	TGTGCCAGCAATCAGGGGGATTTCAATCAGCCCCAGCATTTT
TRBD2	TRBV6-2/TRBV6-3	TRBJ2-3	once	CASSYAAGEGTQYF	TGTGCCAGCAGTTATGCAGCGGGAGAAGGTACGCAGTATTTT
.	TRBV20-1	TRBJ2-5	.	CSARDFGGGRETQYF	TGCAGTGCTAGAGATTTTGGGGGGGGGCGAGAGACCCAGTACTTC
.	TRBV7-7	TRBJ2-5	few	CASSPGPGGTQYF	TGTGCTAGCAGTCCGGGACCCGGAGGGACCCAGTACTTC
.	TRBV20-1	TRBJ2-7	.	CSASSGLYFTEQYF	TGCAGTGCTAGCAGTGGACTCTATTTTACCGAGCAGTACTTC
.	TRBV6-2/TRBV6-3	TRBJ2-3	few	CASRRRPNSDTQYF	TGTGCCAGCAGACGCCGGCCCAACTCAGATACGCAGTATTTT
.	TRBV25-1	TRBJ1-2	few	CASSIGEGRDGYTF	TGTGCCAGCAGTATTGGGGAGGGGCGTGATGGCTACACCTTC